The 22 T cell receptor beta chains given below trace back to one sample, sequenced in a study of regulatory T cells in long-lasting Graves disease. Time point meaning: newly diagnosed GD, antithyroid drugs for less than 3 months. RNA extracted from PBMCs served as the sequencing template. HTBI primers from iRepertoire and Arm-PCR of CDR3 regions yielded the TCR beta libraries. TCRdb re-analysed the multiplex PCR reads in MiXCR, keeping a single row per CDR3 protein. This table has about half a million distinct CDR3 sequences, 12% appearing once. These data also featured in a second study, about T cells in Graves' hyperthyroidism and ophthalmopathy.

The input for sequencing was peripheral blood mononuclear cells (PBMCs), taken at new diagnosis, from a patient treated with antithyroid drugs. All receptors come from a woman between 25 and 40 years old with Graves disease.

This clonotype was counted between two and nine times. The gene calls are TRBV28 and TRBJ2-7, with 11 nucleotides matching TRBD2. This CDR3 contains 15 residues. Trimming at V came to 7 bases and at J to 0 bases, leaving 5 bases not matched to a gene. Germline loops: CDR1 MDHEN, CDR2 SYDVKM. CDR3: CASNTSGGHSYEQYF. CDR3 DNA: TGTGCCAGCAACACTAGCGGGGGACACTCCTACGAGCAGTACTTC.

In this sample, this clonotype turned up a few times. V and J are TRBV28 and TRBJ1-1; D not resolved. CDR1 MDHEN and CDR2 SYDVKM come from the germline V gene. The CDR3 extends over 11 amino acids. V was clipped by 1 base and J by 8 bases, with 5 bases between them. CDR3 DNA: TGTGCCAGCAGTTTATCGTCCGAAGCTTTCTTT. Its translation: CASSLSSEAFF.

This clonotype has at least ten counts. The chain has TRBV5-1 and TRBJ2-2, with TRBD2 as a possible D gene (5 bases). The germline V gene encodes CDR1 SGHRS and CDR2 YFSETQ. V lost 0 bases and J lost 6, with 12 bases in between. The CDR3 consists of 15 residues. Written as DNA, the CDR3 is TGCGCCAGCAGCTTGGATGGGAGTAGGTCCGGGGAGCTGTTTTTT. This gives the protein CASSLDGSRSGELFF.

The table lists this clonotype with many counts. This chain joins TRBV10-3 and TRBJ1-1, with 7 nucleotides matching TRBD1. This CDR3 region has 13 residues. The V gene end was trimmed by 9 bases and the J gene end by 0 bases; junction bases not matched to a gene: 4. Germline lookup yields CDR1 ENHRY and CDR2 SYGVKD. DNA of the CDR3: TGTGCCATAGGGGGCAGCGTGAACACTGAAGCTTTCTTT. This codes for CAIGGSVNTEAFF.

This clonotype has ten or more counts. The V call is TRBV6-1, the J call TRBJ2-7; 7 bases map to TRBD2. CDR3 size: 15 residues. Germline assignment: CDR1 MNHNS and CDR2 SASEGT. V lost 7 bases, J lost 2 bases, and 11 bases stayed unmatched. CDR3 nucleotide sequence: TGTGCCAGCAAAAATCCGTCTGGGACTACCTACGAGCAGTACTTC. It yields the protein CASKNPSGTTYEQYF.

This clonotype was observed at least ten times. This chain connects TRBV28 to TRBJ1-1, with no clear D. Trimming shortened V by 1 base and J by 4 bases, and 4 bases separated the two germline ends. Germline-derived CDR1 and CDR2 are MDHEN and SYDVKM. This CDR3 comprises 12 residues. This CDR3 reads CASSLLSTEAFF. The CDR3 coding sequence is TGTGCCAGCAGTTTATTAAGCACTGAAGCTTTCTTT. The variable domain in full, completed from reference TRBV28 and TRBJ1-1, reads DVKVTQSSRYLVKRTGEKVFLECVQDMDHENMFWYRQDPGLGLRLIYFSYDVKMKEKGDIPEGYSVSREKKERFSLILESASTNQTSMYLCASSLLSTEAFFGQGTRLTVV.

This clonotype was observed at least ten times. CDR3 DNA: TGTGCCAGCACCCTAAGGGCAGAGACCCAGTACTTC. Protein sequence: CASTLRAETQYF. The genes are TRBV6-1 and TRBJ2-5; D remains unclear. The V end was cut by 7 bases, the J end by 4 bases, with 10 bases between. Germline V lookup: CDR1 MNHNS, CDR2 SASEGT. The CDR3 runs to 12 residues.

The chain joins TRBV11-2 to TRBJ2-7, with a tentative D call TRBD1 (6 bases). Trimming stripped 0 bases from V and 5 bases from J, with 11 bases between. This CDR3 comprises 14 residues. Germline CDR1 and CDR2: SGHAT and FQNNGV. The CDR3 coding sequence is TGTGCCAGCAGCTTAGATTACAGGGTCAACGAGCAGTACTTC. This translates into CASSLDYRVNEQYF. Full variable domain (remainder filled in from reference TRBV11-2 and TRBJ2-7): EAGVAQSPRYKIIEKRQSVAFWCNPISGHATLYWYQQILGQGPKLLIQFQNNGVVDDSQLPKDRFSAERLKGVDSTLKIQPAKLEDSAVYLCASSLDYRVNEQYFGPGTRLTVT.

This sequence joins TRBV27 and TRBJ2-4; 11 bases fit TRBD2. This CDR3 region has 18 residues. V lost 4 bases and J lost 0; bases outside the gene matches: 8. CDR1 MNHEY and CDR2 SMNVEV come from the germline V gene (reference sequence). In DNA, the CDR3 is TGTGCCAGCAGTTCGCGACTAGCGGGGCCGATAGCCAAAAACATTCAGTACTTC. It encodes CASSSRLAGPIAKNIQYF.

At least ten counts were recorded for this clonotype. The chain is built from TRBV11-2 and TRBJ2-7; weak D call: TRBD1 (6 bases). This CDR3 comprises 15 residues. Germline V gives CDR1 SGHAT, CDR2 FQNNGV. V gave up 5 bases and J gave up 5 bases, with 19 bases separating them. CDR3 DNA sequence: TGTGCCAGCAGCCCACAGGGAATTGCTATCGACGAGCAGTACTTC. Translation: CASSPQGIAIDEQYF.

V is TRBV20-1 and J is TRBJ1-4; unclear D gene. This CDR3 contains 14 residues. Trimming removed 1 base at V and 3 bases at J, with 9 bases between. Germline values: CDR1 DFQATT, CDR2 SNEGSKA (reference sequence). CDR3 amino acids: CSARGPDSNEKLFF. CDR3 in DNA: TGCAGTGCTAGAGGACCGGACTCTAATGAAAAACTGTTTTTT.

This clonotype has ten or more counts. This rearrangement joins TRBV6-1 to TRBJ1-5; D is unresolved. Germline assignment: CDR1 MNHNS and CDR2 SASEGT. The CDR3 spans 15 residues. The germline V and J ends were trimmed by 5 bases and 2 bases, with 13 bases remaining between them. DNA of the CDR3: TGTGCCAGCAGTCCTCGATGGGGAGGCAATCAGCCCCAGCATTTT. This encodes CASSPRWGGNQPQHF.

This clonotype has only a few counts. V gene TRBV6-1 combines with J gene TRBJ2-1; D uncertain. The V gene's germline CDR1 is MNHNS and CDR2 SASEGT. The CDR3 extends over 12 amino acids. V lost 8 bases to trimming and J lost 7 bases, with 12 bases between them. The CDR3 bases are TGTGCCAGCCACTCTTTGAGGAATGAGCAGTTCTTC. Its protein product is CASHSLRNEQFF.

This clonotype was picked up many times. CDR3 nucleotide sequence: TGTGCCAGCAGTGCTCACAGGAGAAATGAGCAGTTCTTC. This gives the protein CASSAHRRNEQFF. The chain has TRBV28 and TRBJ2-1; weak D call: TRBD1 (5 bases). The V and J ends lost 5 bases and 7 bases respectively, with 12 bases between them. Germline-derived CDR1 and CDR2 are MDHEN and SYDVKM. The CDR3 is 13 residues long.

As for this clonotype: One base away lies a much larger clone, so this may be a sequencing read error. The V call is TRBV6-2 or TRBV6-3, the J call TRBJ2-3, with D tentatively TRBD1 (5 bases). The germline CDR1 and CDR2 sequences are MNHEY and SVGEGT. The CDR3 totals 14 residues. The V end was cut by 7 bases, the J end by 6 bases, with 17 bases between. CDR3 coding DNA: TGTGCCAGCATTGATAGAAGTGGGGCGGATACGCAGTATTTT. It yields the protein CASIDRSGADTQYF.

This clonotype was observed a handful of times. The rearrangement joins TRBV6-5 to TRBJ1-1, with D possibly TRBD1 on 6 matching bases. Per the germline V gene, CDR1 is MNHEY and CDR2 is SVGAGI. The CDR3 has 17 residues. Trimming pared 2 bases from V and 3 bases from J, leaving 19 bases between. The CDR3 region has the DNA TGTGCCAGCAGTTACGGGATTGGGGGCGCGTCGGACACTGAAGCTTTCTTT. Its protein is CASSYGIGGASDTEAFF.

This clonotype was picked up many times. The CDR3 region is CASSLPRRGPYGYTF. DNA of the CDR3: TGTGCCAGCAGCTTACCCCGCAGGGGGCCCTATGGCTACACCTTC. This chain links TRBV6-1 with TRBJ1-2; 8 nucleotides align to TRBD1. CDR3 size: 15 residues. CDR1 MNHNS and CDR2 SASEGT come from the germline V gene. V trimming: 6 bases; J trimming: 4 bases; junction bases outside the gene matches: 10.

This clonotype was seen repeatedly, ten times or more. The rearrangement links TRBV11-2 to TRBJ2-2; D might be TRBD1 or TRBD2, each matching 5 bases. V was cut by 0 bases and J by 4 bases, with 12 bases left in between. The CDR3 sequence is 16 residues long. Germline values: CDR1 SGHAT, CDR2 FQNNGV. CDR3 protein: CASSLDLGPLTGELFF. The CDR3 nucleotides read TGTGCCAGCAGCTTAGATCTGGGACCACTCACCGGGGAGCTGTTTTTT.

J is TRBJ1-5 and V is TRBV6-1, with a possible D match to TRBD1 (6 bases). V dropped 5 bases and J dropped 4 bases, with 15 bases sitting between them. The CDR3 is 15 amino acids. Germline CDR1 and CDR2: MNHNS and SASEGT. The CDR3: CASSTDSRGNQPQHF. For the CDR3, the DNA is TGTGCCAGCAGTACGGACAGCCGGGGGAATCAGCCCCAGCATTTT.

In this sample, this clonotype turned up many times. The chain is built from TRBV11-3 and TRBJ2-1, with D perhaps being TRBD1 or TRBD2 (5 bases each). Per germline, CDR1 SGHNT and CDR2 YENEEA. Trimming pared 6 bases from V and 4 bases from J, leaving 16 bases between. This CDR3 region has 15 residues. CDR3 DNA: TGTGCCAGCAGGTCTCGGGACCGCCCTTACAATGAGCAGTTCTTC. Amino acids: CASRSRDRPYNEQFF.

The V and J genes are TRBV20-1 and TRBJ2-1; D tentatively fits TRBD1 or TRBD2 (6 bases each). CDR1 and CDR2 (germline): DFQATT, SNEGSKA (reference sequence). This CDR3 region has 15 residues. V was trimmed by 2 bases and J by 5 bases, leaving 16 bases between them. Here the CDR3 DNA reads TGCAGTGCTAGATGGAGGGGGTTTCTTGACAATGAGCAGTTCTTC. Its protein product is CSARWRGFLDNEQFF.

As concerns this clonotype: A clone one base away is much larger, so this may be a read error. V gene TRBV20-1 combines with J gene TRBJ1-2, with D unclear. CDR1 and CDR2 (germline): DFQATT, SNEGSKA (reference sequence). The CDR3 extends over 11 amino acids. The CDR3 loop is CSASTDYGYSF. CDR3 nucleotides: TGCAGTGCTAGTACAGACTATGGCTACAGCTTC.